This is a list of T cell receptor beta chains from one sample in a study of blood T cell repertoires in COVID-19. The protocol was immunoSEQ multiplex PCR, while the TCRdb copy is restricted to in-frame clones and leaves out a portion. In the table there are about 340,000 clones, around four fifths of which are singletons. Sequencing input: peripheral blood. The receptor source for this set is a man younger than 40 with active or convalescent COVID-19. Each CDR3 is given with its conserved first and last residue. The D gene is left open where the match is weak. The size field is filled for only some rows; it gives once, few, many or a size class.

D gene | CDR3 length | clone size | J gene | V gene | CDR3 protein | CDR3 DNA
- | 15 | - | TRBJ1-5 | TRBV6-5 | CASSQQGLGNQPQHF | TGTGCCAGCAGTCAACAGGGTTTGGGCAATCAGCCCCAGCATTTT
TRBD1 | 20 | - | TRBJ2-3 | TRBV9 | CASSARDRGRGGQGTDTQYF | TGTGCCAGCAGCGCCAGGGACAGGGGAAGGGGTGGTCAGGGCACAGATACGCAGTATTTT
- | 14 | - | TRBJ1-5 | TRBV24-1 | CATSDPGPDQPQHF | TGTGCCACCAGTGACCCAGGGCCGGATCAGCCCCAGCATTTT
- | 12 | - | TRBJ2-1 | TRBV6-2/TRBV6-3 | CASSFIPGEQFF | TGTGCCAGCAGTTTTATCCCGGGTGAGCAGTTCTTC
- | 13 | - | TRBJ1-4 | TRBV30 | CAWSVGGGGKLFF | TGTGCCTGGAGTGTCGGGGGGGGTGGCAAACTGTTTTTT
- | 15 | - | TRBJ1-2 | TRBV5-1 | CASSLDRRESYGYTF | TGCGCCAGCAGCTTGGACAGGCGGGAAAGCTATGGCTACACCTTC
- | 14 | - | TRBJ2-3 | TRBV3-1/TRBV3-2 | CASSQGLATDTQYF | TGTGCCAGCAGCCAAGGGTTAGCGACAGATACGCAGTATTTT
TRBD1 | 15 | - | TRBJ1-2 | TRBV6-5 | CASRRPGQGEYGYTF | TGTGCCAGCAGGCGACCGGGACAGGGAGAATATGGCTACACCTTC
- | 14 | - | TRBJ1-2 | TRBV14 | CASSLRLQGNGYTF | TGTGCCAGCAGCCTAAGGTTGCAGGGGAATGGCTACACCTTC
- | 13 | few | TRBJ1-5 | TRBV24-1 | CATGLGGNQPQHF | TGTGCCACCGGCCTTGGAGGCAATCAGCCCCAGCATTTT
- | 16 | - | TRBJ2-2 | TRBV30 | CAWSQAGRLLPGELFF | TGTGCCTGGAGTCAGGCGGGACGCCTCCTACCCGGGGAGCTGTTTTTT
TRBD1 | 17 | - | TRBJ1-5 | TRBV24-1 | CATSDGTGGPHWQPQHF | TGTGCCACCAGTGATGGGACAGGGGGCCCCCATTGGCAGCCCCAGCATTTT
- | 15 | once | TRBJ2-7 | TRBV24-1 | CATSKGTDRSYEQYF | TGTGCCACCAGCAAGGGGACCGACAGGTCCTACGAGCAGTACTTC
TRBD1 | 13 | - | TRBJ2-3 | TRBV19 | CASTRTGTDTQYF | TGTGCCAGTACTCGGACAGGGACAGATACGCAGTATTTT
TRBD1 | 14 | - | TRBJ1-4 | TRBV5-1 | CASSLGTANEKLFF | TGCGCCAGCAGCCTCGGGACAGCTAATGAAAAACTGTTTTTT
TRBD2 | 17 | - | TRBJ2-2 | TRBV5-1 | CASSLGPSGGHTGELFF | TGCGCCAGCAGCTTGGGTCCAAGCGGGGGTCACACCGGGGAGCTGTTTTTT
TRBD1 | 12 | - | TRBJ1-4 | TRBV4-3 | CASRGQGDELFF | TGCGCCAGCAGAGGACAGGGGGACGAACTGTTTTTT
- | 13 | many | TRBJ1-5 | TRBV11-3 | CASSLVQGGPQHF | TGTGCCAGCAGCTTAGTGCAGGGTGGCCCCCAGCATTTT
- | 19 | - | TRBJ1-1 | TRBV4-2 | CASSQDRGLSGRGGTEAFF | TGTGCCAGCAGCCAAGATCGGGGACTATCGGGCCGGGGAGGGACTGAAGCTTTCTTT
- | 14 | - | TRBJ1-3 | TRBV19 | CASSMERARNTIYF | TGTGCCAGTAGTATGGAGAGGGCCCGAAACACCATATATTTT
- | 17 | - | TRBJ2-1 | TRBV7-9 | CASSLAQGLHSYNEQFF | TGTGCCAGCAGCTTAGCGCAGGGTCTTCACTCCTACAATGAGCAGTTCTTC
- | 13 | - | TRBJ2-3 | TRBV5-1 | CASRQGHTDTQYF | TGCGCCAGCAGACAGGGACACACAGATACGCAGTATTTT
TRBD1 | 13 | - | TRBJ2-2 | TRBV7-2 | CAKGTGNTGELFF | TGTGCCAAAGGGACAGGCAACACCGGGGAGCTGTTTTTT
TRBD1 | 13 | once | TRBJ2-7 | TRBV5-4 | CASSSYRGPTAAF | TGTGCCAGCAGCTCTTACAGGGGGCCCACTGCGGCCTTC
- | 12 | - | TRBJ1-2 | TRBV12-3/TRBV12-4 | CASSLRVGGYTF | TGTGCCAGCAGTTTGAGGGTGGGAGGCTACACCTTC
- | 16 | - | TRBJ2-7 | TRBV28 | CASSTLGADPSYEQYF | TGTGCCAGCAGTACCCTGGGCGCAGACCCATCCTACGAGCAGTACTTC
TRBD2 | 14 | - | TRBJ2-7 | TRBV20-1 | CSASGGRAPYEQYF | TGCAGTGCTAGTGGAGGGAGGGCTCCCTACGAGCAGTACTTC
TRBD1 | 13 | once | TRBJ1-2 | TRBV30 | CAWSRQGYYGYTF | TGTGCCTGGAGTCGACAGGGCTACTATGGCTACACCTTC
- | 11 | - | TRBJ1-5 | TRBV12-3/TRBV12-4 | CASSLSQPQHF | TGTGCCAGCAGTTTGAGTCAGCCCCAGCATTTT
- | 13 | - | TRBJ2-3 | TRBV7-6 | CASSSLGGTTQYF | TGTGCCAGCAGCTCCCTGGGGGGGACAACGCAGTATTTT
- | 15 | - | TRBJ1-2 | TRBV4-1 | CASSQPGDTNYGYTF | TGCGCCAGCAGCCAACCGGGGGATACGAACTATGGCTACACCTTC
- | 15 | - | TRBJ1-6 | TRBV4-2 | CASSRAPGFGSPLHF | TGTGCCAGCAGCCGGGCCCCAGGGTTCGGGTCACCCCTCCACTTT
TRBD2 | 15 | - | TRBJ2-1 | TRBV5-6 | CASSPLAGGPYEQFF | TGTGCCAGCAGCCCCTTAGCGGGGGGGCCCTATGAGCAGTTCTTC
- | 14 | - | TRBJ2-2 | TRBV11-1 | CASSFGNPTGELFF | TGTGCCAGCAGCTTCGGGAACCCGACCGGGGAGCTGTTTTTT
TRBD2 | 16 | - | TRBJ2-3 | TRBV19 | CASTRTSGIDTDTQYF | TGTGCCAGTACCAGGACTAGCGGAATCGATACAGATACGCAGTATTTT
- | 11 | - | TRBJ1-1 | TRBV30 | CAWARGTEAFF | TGTGCCTGGGCCAGGGGCACTGAAGCTTTCTTT
TRBD1 | 14 | - | TRBJ1-1 | TRBV7-3 | CASSPLRSGGEAFF | TGTGCCAGCAGCCCTCTAAGGTCAGGGGGTGAAGCTTTCTTT
- | 16 | - | TRBJ1-4 | TRBV7-9 | CASSPRGQPVGEKLFF | TGTGCCAGCAGCCCCCGAGGACAGCCGGTGGGGGAAAAACTGTTTTTT
TRBD1 | 15 | - | TRBJ1-2 | TRBV24-1 | CATSDPRQGALGYTF | TGTGCCACCAGTGATCCCAGACAGGGGGCGCTCGGCTACACCTTC
- | 15 | - | TRBJ1-6 | TRBV28 | CASSPGQLEGSPLHF | TGTGCCAGCAGTCCAGGACAGCTTGAGGGTTCACCCCTCCACTTT
- | 13 | - | TRBJ2-7 | TRBV14 | CASSLTGLSEQYF | TGTGCCAGCAGCCTCACAGGGTTAAGCGAGCAGTACTTC
- | 13 | - | TRBJ2-7 | TRBV21-1 | CASSKAWGQEQYF | TGTGCCAGCAGCAAAGCATGGGGGCAGGAGCAGTACTTC
TRBD1 | 13 | - | TRBJ2-3 | TRBV5-1 | CASSPTGTDTQYF | TGCGCCAGCAGCCCGACAGGGACAGATACGCAGTATTTT
TRBD1 | 13 | - | TRBJ2-7 | TRBV7-2 | CASSQSRGYEQYF | TGTGCCAGCAGCCAATCCAGGGGGTACGAGCAGTACTTC
TRBD1 | 15 | - | TRBJ1-1 | TRBV4-1 | CASRGQGNENTEAFF | TGCGCCAGCAGGGGACAGGGGAATGAGAACACTGAAGCTTTCTTT
TRBD1 | 16 | - | TRBJ2-7 | TRBV4-1 | CASSHGGTGAPYEQYF | TGCGCCAGCAGCCACGGCGGGACAGGGGCACCCTACGAGCAGTACTTC
- | 13 | - | TRBJ2-2 | TRBV7-3 | CASSLRTSGELFF | TGTGCCAGCAGCTTAAGGACAAGCGGGGAGCTGTTTTTT
- | 14 | - | TRBJ1-6 | TRBV5-1 | CASSPDSLRSPLHF | TGCGCCAGCAGCCCGGACAGCCTGAGGTCACCCCTCCACTTT
- | 14 | few | TRBJ1-2 | TRBV5-1 | CASSAQRGEDGYTF | TGCGCCAGCAGCGCCCAACGCGGGGAAGATGGCTACACCTTC
- | 16 | - | TRBJ1-1 | TRBV15 | CATSREAADMGTEAFF | TGTGCCACCAGCAGAGAGGCGGCTGATATGGGCACTGAAGCTTTCTTT
TRBD1 | 16 | - | TRBJ1-4 | TRBV4-1 | CASSQERTGGDGKLFF | TGCGCCAGCAGCCAAGAGAGGACAGGGGGAGATGGAAAACTGTTTTTT
- | 13 | - | TRBJ2-1 | TRBV6-5 | CASSPGLYNEQFF | TGTGCCAGCAGCCCGGGACTTTACAATGAGCAGTTCTTC
TRBD1 | 14 | - | TRBJ1-2 | TRBV4-2 | CASSPGGSNYGYTF | TGTGCCAGCAGCCCAGGGGGCAGTAACTATGGCTACACCTTC
- | 15 | few | TRBJ2-7 | TRBV9 | CASSEGPWSSYEQYF | TGTGCCAGCAGCGAGGGGCCCTGGAGCTCCTACGAGCAGTACTTC
- | 12 | - | TRBJ1-1 | TRBV6-5 | CASTGGNTEAFF | TGTGCCAGTACGGGAGGAAACACTGAAGCTTTCTTT
TRBD1 | 13 | - | TRBJ1-1 | TRBV27 | CASRGQGWTEAFF | TGTGCCAGCAGGGGACAGGGGTGGACTGAAGCTTTCTTT
- | 13 | - | TRBJ2-7 | TRBV13 | CASSRSGGYEQYF | TGTGCCAGCAGCAGATCAGGGGGGTACGAGCAGTACTTC
TRBD2 | 15 | once | TRBJ2-1 | TRBV7-3 | CASSLGLAGYNEQFF | TGTGCCAGCAGCTTAGGGCTAGCGGGTTACAATGAGCAGTTCTTC
TRBD1 | 15 | - | TRBJ1-1 | TRBV6-5 | CASTKPGGGGTEAFF | TGTGCCAGCACCAAACCAGGGGGCGGTGGTACTGAAGCTTTCTTT
- | 14 | - | TRBJ1-2 | TRBV28 | CASSLTAGTNGYTF | TGTGCCAGCAGTTTAACCGCTGGGACAAATGGCTACACCTTC